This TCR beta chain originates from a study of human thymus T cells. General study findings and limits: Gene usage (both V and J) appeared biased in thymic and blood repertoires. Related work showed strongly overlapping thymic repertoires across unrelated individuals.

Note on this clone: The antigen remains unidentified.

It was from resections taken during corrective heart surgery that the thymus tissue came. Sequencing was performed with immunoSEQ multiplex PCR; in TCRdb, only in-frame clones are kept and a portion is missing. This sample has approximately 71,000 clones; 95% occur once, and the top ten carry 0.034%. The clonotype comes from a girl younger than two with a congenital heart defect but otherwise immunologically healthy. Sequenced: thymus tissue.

Written as DNA, the CDR3 is TGTGCCAGTAGTATAGGGGAGGGGTTGCATCAGCCCCAGCATTTT. Protein sequence: CASSIGEGLHQPQHF. V is TRBV19 and J is TRBJ1-5, with D possibly being TRBD1 (5 bases). Looked up from germline, CDR1 is LNHDA and CDR2 is SQIVND (reference sequence). The CDR3 covers 15 residues. V dropped 1 base and J dropped 5 bases, with 12 bases sitting between them. Combining the CDR3 with reference TRBV19 and TRBJ1-5 gives the whole variable domain DGGITQSPKYLFRKEGQNVTLSCEQNLNHDAMYWYRQDPGQGLRLIYYSQIVNDFQKGDIAEGYSVSREKKESFPLTVTSAQKNPTAFYLCASSIGEGLHQPQHFGDGTRLSIL.